This record looks at one TCR beta chain sequence and its context. The length of the CDR3 is 13 residues. The V gene's germline CDR1 is MNHNS and CDR2 SASEGT. The V end was cut by 2 bases, the J end by 4 bases, with 9 bases between. The assay was immunoSEQ multiplex PCR, and TCRdb's table has in-frame clones only and misses some. The sample shows roughly 260,000 clones, more than 85% of them seen only once. This sample is drawn from a study of blood T cell repertoires in COVID-19. About the study: Donors in the United States, Italy and Spain gave samples during acute or convalescent COVID-19.

The sample taken for sequencing was peripheral blood. The chain couples TRBV6-1 to TRBJ2-7, with D unresolved. The receptor was derived from a person under 35 with COVID-19, enrolled during active disease. CDR3 in DNA: TGTGCCAGCAGTGAAAGTCTCGGGTACGAGCAGTACTTC. It translates to CASSESLGYEQYF.